Included here is one T cell receptor beta chain sequence, with context. This specimen comes from a study of shared clonotypes between healthy human individuals. Only in-frame clones appear in the TCRdb table, and some are missing; sequencing was by immunoSEQ multiplex PCR. The table lists 850,000 to 1,100,000 clones, about 72% of them singletons. CDR3 length: 14 amino acids. The ends were cut back, 3 bases at V and 0 bases at J, with 7 bases in the middle. Germline-derived CDR1 and CDR2 are ENHRY and SYGVKD. The source is a man younger than 35 in good health. Some clones in this sample may be carry-over from other donors' samples. Sequencing was done on a sample of memory CD4+ T cells from PBMCs. Subset reported: CD45RA-negative fraction. The chain couples TRBV10-3 to TRBJ2-3; no clear D gene. CDR3 in amino acids: CAISDSASTDTQYF. The CDR3 bases are TGTGCCATCAGTGACTCGGCTAGCACAGATACGCAGTATTTT.